What follows describes a single TCR beta chain. Its antigen is unknown. This sample was taken from a study of T cells in Graves' hyperthyroidism and ophthalmopathy. Study-wide results and limits: A model of 13 V-J features distinguished ophthalmopathy from stable hyperthyroidism. The model identified upcoming ophthalmopathy a median approximately six months ahead of onset.

Using around 10 ml of fresh peripheral blood, PBMCs were prepared. Germline V gene sequence: CDR1 MNHEY, CDR2 SVGAGI. The CDR3 is 15 amino acids. Trimming removed 0 bases from V and 13 bases from J; junction bases left unmatched: 12. RNA transcripts yielded amplified TCR beta CDR3 regions. The primer set for the first-round RT-PCR of the TCR CDR3 was HTBI. TCRdb independently ran MiXCR on the multiplex PCR reads; one entry per CDR3 protein. This table has around 350,000 distinct CDR3 sequences, 15% to 20% appearing once. Sequenced material: blood. This sequence joins TRBV6-5 and TRBJ2-3; 8 nucleotides line up with TRBD2. This TCR was recovered from a young woman with Graves' hyperthyroidism. CDR3 region: CASSYSRNSGGTEYF. CDR3 bases: TGTGCCAGCAGTTACTCGAGGAACAGCGGGGGTACAGAGTATTTT.